A selection of T cell receptor beta chains follows, all from one sample in a study of blood T cell repertoires in COVID-19. Produced via immunoSEQ multiplex PCR; TCRdb's table is partial and in-frame only. The sample yields roughly 260,000 clones, about 89% seen once. The sequenced sample was peripheral blood. All receptors come from a woman aged 45-60 years with acute or convalescent COVID-19. Both conserved end residues are part of each CDR3.

j_call v_call cdr3_aa
TRBJ1-5 TRBV29-1 CSVETSTGGNQPQHF
TRBJ1-3 TRBV12-5 CASGLNWFSGKPNQISGNTIYF
TRBJ2-7 TRBV2 CASSDRYEQYF
TRBJ2-5 TRBV5-8 CASSLQKTQYF
TRBJ2-3 TRBV28 CASSSLTDTQYF
TRBJ2-7 TRBV3-1/TRBV3-2 CASSQGTSGSYEQYF
TRBJ1-5 TRBV28 CASSPDRGYSWAQHF
TRBJ2-7 TRBV2 CASSDSGDEQYF
TRBJ1-2 TRBV3-1/TRBV3-2 CASSQVGTENGYTF
TRBJ1-1 TRBV28 CASSLSDTEAFF
TRBJ1-1 TRBV5-1 CASSLDPEIPEAFF
TRBJ1-1 TRBV27 CASSLKAMNTEAFF
TRBJ2-7 TRBV4-2 CASSRGPGLDYEQYF
TRBJ2-1 TRBV4-1 CASSQDLAGGLEQFF
TRBJ2-3 TRBV27 CASRVASRDTQYF
TRBJ1-4 TRBV12-3/TRBV12-4 CATGKEGREKLFF
TRBJ2-1 TRBV28 CASSSGEAGVHNEQFF